One and the same sample provided the 27 T cell receptor beta chains below, sequenced in a study of blood T cell repertoires in COVID-19. Only in-frame clones appear in the TCRdb table, and some are missing; sequencing was by immunoSEQ multiplex PCR. This table has nearly 300,000 clones, approximately 88% appearing once. Sequencing used peripheral blood. These TCRs come from a woman aged 25 to 39 who had recovered from COVID-19.

This clone was seen only a few times. V is TRBV5-6 and J is TRBJ1-2; 10 nucleotides agree with TRBD1. Trimming at V came to 0 bases and at J to 3 bases, leaving 5 bases not matched to a gene. CDR3 length equals 16 residues. Germline-derived CDR1 and CDR2 are SGHDT and YYEEEE. CDR3 loop: CASSLEGQGNYYGYTF. The CDR3, as DNA: TGTGCCAGCAGCTTGGAGGGACAGGGGAATTACTATGGCTACACCTTC.

The rearrangement joins TRBV3-1 (or the pseudogene TRBV3-2) to TRBJ1-2; D is perhaps TRBD1 (5 bases). V was clipped by 7 bases and J by 0 bases, with 18 bases between them. The CDR3 extends over 16 amino acids. Germline V gene data show CDR1 as LGHDT and CDR2 as YNNKEL (reference sequence). CDR3 DNA: TGTGCCAGCACCCCTGATCGGGGGGATGCTAACTATGGCTACACCTTC. Its protein product is CASTPDRGDANYGYTF.

The V and J genes are TRBV28 and TRBJ1-1; 7 bases agree with TRBD1. Germline lookup yields CDR1 MDHEN and CDR2 SYDVKM. CDR3 length equals 15 residues. V gave up 3 bases and J gave up 6 bases; unmatched junction bases: 10. CDR3 loop: CASSFLKEGASEAFF. The CDR3 nucleotides read TGTGCCAGCAGTTTCTTAAAGGAGGGGGCATCTGAAGCTTTCTTT.

This chain links TRBV10-3 with TRBJ2-7; 7 nucleotides align to TRBD1. From germline, CDR1 is ENHRY and CDR2 SYGVKD. The CDR3 spans 13 residues. The J segment lost 4 bases and the V segment lost 4 bases, leaving 4 bases of the junction unmatched. The DNA of the CDR3 is TGTGCCATCAGTGGAGGGGGCTATTACGAGCAGTACTTC. Protein sequence: CAISGGGYYEQYF.

The chain carries TRBV5-1 and TRBJ2-3, with TRBD2 matching 9 bases. In germline, CDR1 is SGHRS, CDR2 YFSETQ. The ends lost 5 bases at V and 5 bases at J; junction bases unmatched: 6. CDR3 length: 14 residues. The CDR3 bases are TGCGCCAGCAGTGAAACTAGCGGGTTAGATACGCAGTATTTT. Encoded protein: CASSETSGLDTQYF. The variable domain in full, completed from reference TRBV5-1 and TRBJ2-3, reads KAGVTQTPRYLIKTRGQQVTLSCSPISGHRSVSWYQQTPGQGLQFLFEYFSETQRNKGNFPGRFSGRQFSNSRSEMNVSTLELGDSALYLCASSETSGLDTQYFGPGTRLTVL.

The gene calls are TRBV5-5 and TRBJ2-3; TRBD2 agrees at 15 bases. The CDR3 totals 16 residues. Germline trimming cut 3 bases from V and 5 bases from J; bases unmatched to any gene: 4. Per germline, CDR1 SGHKS and CDR2 YYEKEE (reference sequence). The CDR3 nucleotides read TGTGCCAGCAGCTGGACTAGCGGGGGGGCATTAGATACGCAGTATTTT. Translating it yields CASSWTSGGALDTQYF. The variable domain in full, with the rest retrieved from reference TRBV5-5 and TRBJ2-3, is DAGVTQSPTHLIKTRGQQVTLRCSPISGHKSVSWYQQVLGQGPQFIFQYYEKEERGRGNFPDRFSARQFPNYSSELNVNALLLGDSALYLCASSWTSGGALDTQYFGPGTRLTVL.

This chain connects TRBV4-1 to TRBJ1-3, with D perhaps matching TRBD1 (6 bases). Trimming took off 0 bases at V and 3 bases at J, with 9 bases between the two ends. Germline V gives CDR1 MGHRA, CDR2 YSYEKL. The CDR3 loop spans 15 amino acids. CDR3 region: CASSQDARGGNTIYF. The CDR3 region has the DNA TGCGCCAGCAGCCAAGATGCCAGGGGTGGAAACACCATATATTTT.

This chain links TRBV15 with TRBJ1-2; 9 bases are a match to TRBD1. V was clipped by 0 bases and J by 4 bases; unmatched bases: 3. CDR1 and CDR2 from the germline V gene are LNHNV and YYDKDF (reference sequence). CDR3 size: 15 residues. CDR3: CATSREQGAPYGYTF. In nucleotides, the CDR3 is TGTGCCACCAGCAGAGAACAGGGGGCCCCCTATGGCTACACCTTC.

This sequence joins TRBV2 and TRBJ1-1, with 8 bases lining up with TRBD1. V was clipped by 10 bases and J by 3 bases; unmatched bases: 7. The CDR3 runs 13 residues. CDR1 is SNHLY and CDR2 is FYNNEI in the germline V gene. The CDR3 coding sequence is TGTGCCACCCACCGGACAGGGTACACTGAAGCTTTCTTT. This sequence encodes CATHRTGYTEAFF.

The chain joins TRBV3-1 (or the pseudogene TRBV3-2) to TRBJ1-1, with no clear D. The germline CDR1 and CDR2 sequences are LGHDT and YNNKEL (reference sequence). V gave up 1 base and J gave up 1 base, with 10 bases separating them. The CDR3 consists of 15 residues. The CDR3, as DNA: TGTGCCAGCAGCCAAGGGCTTCCCGCGAACACTGAAGCTTTCTTT. This codes for CASSQGLPANTEAFF.

The chain employs TRBV5-6 and TRBJ2-3; a weak D match, TRBD1 (5 bases). Trimming took off 1 base at V and 5 bases at J, with 11 bases between the two ends. The germline V gene has CDR1 SGHDT and CDR2 YYEEEE. The CDR3 runs to 14 residues. The CDR3 bases are TGTGCCAGCAGCTTGATAACAGGCCGAGATACGCAGTATTTT. Its translation is CASSLITGRDTQYF.

V gene TRBV11-2 combines with J gene TRBJ2-4, with TRBD1 matching over 9 bases. Germline loops: CDR1 SGHAT, CDR2 FQNNGV. The CDR3 extends over 16 amino acids. With V trimmed by 3 bases and J by 1 base, 4 bases remained unmatched. The CDR3, as DNA: TGTGCCAGCAGCTTTTCCGGGACAGGGGCCAAAAACATTCAGTACTTC. Translating it yields CASSFSGTGAKNIQYF.

The V call is TRBV19, the J call TRBJ2-5; the D is unclear. Germline CDR1 LNHDA, CDR2 SQIVND (reference sequence). V lost 4 bases to trimming and J lost 1 base, with 13 bases between them. The CDR3 covers 15 residues. The CDR3 protein is CASSNSPRSQETQYF. CDR3 bases: TGTGCCAGTAGTAATAGCCCGCGGTCCCAAGAGACCCAGTACTTC.

The J gene is TRBJ1-1, the V gene TRBV3-1 (or the pseudogene TRBV3-2); D perhaps matches TRBD1 (6 bases). Germline V lookup: CDR1 LGHDT, CDR2 YNNKEL (reference sequence). The germline V and J ends were trimmed by 6 bases and 8 bases, with 10 bases remaining between them. There are 11 residues in the CDR3. The CDR3 nucleotides read TGTGCCAGCAGTATTGGACAGGAAGCTTTCTTT. This sequence encodes CASSIGQEAFF.

The V call is TRBV3-1 (or the pseudogene TRBV3-2), the J call TRBJ2-2; TRBD2 matches at 9 bases. This CDR3 comprises 16 residues. Germline-derived CDR1 and CDR2 are LGHDT and YNNKEL (reference sequence). The V gene end was trimmed by 3 bases and the J gene end by 6 bases; junction bases not matched to a gene: 8. This CDR3 is CASSHRPGLAAGELFF. The CDR3 DNA reads TGTGCCAGCAGCCACAGACCGGGACTAGCAGCCGGGGAGCTGTTTTTT.

The V call is TRBV5-1, the J call TRBJ1-3; D perhaps matches TRBD1 (6 bases). The CDR3 has 17 residues. V lost 2 bases to trimming and J lost 0 bases, with 15 bases between them. Germline-derived CDR1 and CDR2 are SGHRS and YFSETQ. Here the CDR3 reads CASSFRTEFSSGNTIYF. CDR3 nucleotides: TGCGCCAGCAGCTTCAGGACAGAGTTTTCCTCTGGAAACACCATATATTTT.

This rearrangement joins TRBV3-1 (or the pseudogene TRBV3-2) to TRBJ2-2, with TRBD2 identical over 11 bases. The CDR3 length is 16 residues. CDR1 is LGHDT and CDR2 is YNNKEL in the germline V gene (reference sequence). V trimming: 3 bases; J trimming: 7 bases; junction bases outside the gene matches: 7. DNA of the CDR3: TGTGCCAGCAGCCACTTTTTCACTAGCGGGGGCGGGGAGCTGTTTTTT. This translates into CASSHFFTSGGGELFF.

The chain combines TRBV30 with TRBJ1-4; TRBD1 aligns across 9 bases. The CDR3 sequence is 14 residues long. Germline CDR1 GTSNPN, CDR2 SVGIG (reference sequence). The J segment lost 5 bases and the V segment lost 3 bases, leaving 4 bases of the junction unmatched. The CDR3 loop is CAWRNRGRNEKLFF. In DNA, the CDR3 is TGTGCCTGGAGAAACAGGGGGCGAAATGAAAAACTGTTTTTT.

This clone showed up many times. The genes are TRBV6-5 and TRBJ1-6, with TRBD1 identical over 9 bases. CDR3 length: 14 residues. The J segment lost 9 bases and the V segment lost 6 bases, leaving 6 bases of the junction unmatched. CDR1 is MNHEY, CDR2 SVGAGI, per germline. This CDR3 reads CASSTGTGSSPLHF. The CDR3 DNA follows: TGTGCCAGCAGCACCGGGACAGGGAGTTCACCCCTCCACTTT.

V usage is TRBV2 and J usage is TRBJ1-2, with 10 bases fitting TRBD1. CDR3 length: 13 residues. Looked up from germline, CDR1 is SNHLY and CDR2 is FYNNEI. Trimming took 5 bases from V and 8 from J; bases not matched to a gene: 5. In nucleotides, the CDR3 is TGTGCCAGCAGTCCGGGACAGGGGAGGGGCTACACCTTC. It codes for CASSPGQGRGYTF.

Worth noting for this clone: Relative to the germline gene, one junction end is altered; a read error may explain this. The chain carries TRBV12-3 or TRBV12-4 and TRBJ1-1; D is uncertain. The CDR3 consists of 11 residues. The CDR3 DNA reads TGTGCCAGCAGCCCCCCACCGCGGGCCAGCTTT. It encodes CASSPPPRASF.

The V and J genes are TRBV14 and TRBJ1-4; no clear D. Per germline, CDR1 SGHDN and CDR2 FVKESK. The CDR3 has 16 residues. V gave up 0 bases and J gave up 7 bases, with 15 bases separating them. CDR3 DNA: TGTGCCAGCAGCCAAGATTATGACTGGCGGGTTGAAAAACTGTTTTTT. Its translation: CASSQDYDWRVEKLFF.

The chain uses TRBV7-7 and TRBJ2-5; D remains ambiguous. This CDR3 region has 13 residues. Per the germline V gene, CDR1 is SSHAT and CDR2 is FNYEAQ (reference sequence). Trimming shortened V by 1 base and J by 5 bases, and 8 bases separated the two germline ends. Here the CDR3 DNA reads TGTGCCAGCAGCTTAGGTTTATTTGAGACCCAGTACTTC. Amino acids: CASSLGLFETQYF.

The chain employs TRBV5-6 and TRBJ2-2, with unresolved D. CDR3 length: 15 amino acids. The V gene lost 4 bases and the J gene lost 3 bases, with 13 bases spanning the gap. Germline assignment: CDR1 SGHDT and CDR2 YYEEEE. The CDR3 spells CASSPPLWHTGELFF. CDR3 nucleotides: TGTGCCAGCAGCCCCCCGCTCTGGCACACCGGGGAGCTGTTTTTT.

V gene TRBV2 combines with J gene TRBJ1-1, with D tentatively TRBD1 (5 bases). V shed 8 bases and J shed 4 bases, with 11 bases lying between them. Germline assignment: CDR1 SNHLY and CDR2 FYNNEI. The CDR3 extends over 12 amino acids. This CDR3 is CASGGGSTEAFF. CDR3 DNA: TGTGCCAGCGGGGGGGGGAGCACTGAAGCTTTCTTT. The full variable domain, with the rest looked up from reference TRBV2 and TRBJ1-1, is EPEVTQTPSHQVTQMGQEVILRCVPISNHLYFYWYRQILGQKVEFLVSFYNNEISEKSEIFDDQFSVERPDGSNFTLKIRSTKLEDSAMYFCASGGGSTEAFFGQGTRLTVV.

V usage is TRBV6-2 or TRBV6-3 and J usage is TRBJ2-1; 8 nucleotides line up with TRBD2. With V trimmed by 4 bases and J by 6 bases, 8 bases remained unmatched. The CDR3 length is 15 residues. In germline, CDR1 is MNHEY, CDR2 SVGEGT. In nucleotides, the CDR3 is TGTGCCAGCAGTTTGGGACTAGTGGTAGTCAATGAGCAGTTCTTC. This encodes CASSLGLVVVNEQFF.

V usage is TRBV10-1 and J usage is TRBJ1-5; possible D gene TRBD1, 5 bases. V was pared by 6 bases and J by 11 bases, with 20 bases between. Germline CDR1 reads WNHNN; CDR2 reads SYGVQD (reference sequence). The CDR3 covers 14 residues. Here the CDR3 DNA reads TGCGCCAGCAGCAACGGGGCAGTCTCGGGGGCCCAGCATTTT. It specifies CASSNGAVSGAQHF.